This record looks at one T cell receptor beta chain sequence and its context. These data are taken from a study of radiation and T cells in renal cell carcinoma. Looked up from germline, CDR1 is KGHSH and CDR2 is LQKENI. J gave up 6 bases and V 5 bases, and 15 bases lay outside the gene matches. The CDR3 sequence is 17 residues long. Assay used: immunoSEQ multiplex PCR; TCRdb lists only in-frame clones, some missing. The sample includes 120,000 or so clones, 65% to 85% of them seen just once. As to time point: blood 2 weeks post-SBRT. Stated treatment: 15 Gy SBRT to primary tumor, nephrectomy 4 weeks later.

The source material was blood, sampled from a patient whose treatment included radiotherapy and nephrectomy. The source of this sequence is a man over 45 with renal cell carcinoma. The chain couples TRBV18 to TRBJ1-4, with 7 bases lining up with TRBD1. In DNA, the CDR3 is TGTGCCAGCTCAATTGGACAGGTCGCTGTGGTGGATGAAAAACTGTTTTTT. Translating gives CASSIGQVAVVDEKLFF.